Sequencing of this TCR beta chain was carried out in a study of cytomegalovirus exposure and HLA in healthy donors (dated by TCRdb to about 2017). Regarding the complete study: An earlier analysis of several hundred of the donors reported 276 Gb of sequence data and 120 million or so unique TCR beta sequences from some 180 million T cells. Roughly 300 gigabases of sequencing data and approximately 93 million unique TCR sequences were included in an early release covering several hundred HLA-typed donors. Genome-wide SNP genotypes for about 65% of the 666 donors were used in a later genetic analysis, which treated that subset as a discovery cohort. Donor age, sex, ethnicity and CMV serostatus were compiled alongside the repertoire data. Four to six DR-DQ haplotypes were handled as single units for association and clustering, since linkage in the cohort was strong. Besides the first cohort of some 670 subjects, a separate validation cohort made up of over a hundred different subjects was used. High-throughput TCR immunosequencing, statistical association of individual TCRs with disease status, and machine learning were combined to predict cytomegalovirus infection status. The study profiled the T cell repertoires of about 640 subjects by immunosequencing and related them to cytomegalovirus serostatus. HLA typing covered class I and class II loci at four-digit resolution. The study aimed to test whether signatures of past pathogen exposure could be identified by cataloging public T cell receptors. In the later analysis, no new phenotypic data were used to find candidate immune exposures; instead, reliance was placed on TCR beta sequences and their occurrence across donors. Among the roughly 390 genotyped donors, more than 70% belonged to the genetic ancestry cluster associated with self-reported Caucasian donors. Every discovery cohort repertoire had been produced on one sequencing platform. The number of donors typed differed by locus, with 629-630 for A, B, C, DRB1 and DQB1, roughly 520 for DQA1, about 610 for DPA1, and 450 to 480 for DPB1. A later analysis re-analyzed previously published TCR beta repertoires from 600 to 850 donors and added high-resolution HLA genotyping to study TCR occurrence patterns. Across 300 to 500 genotyped donors of the cohort, an average of roughly 250,000 unique TCR beta nucleotide sequences per donor were sequenced, and approximately 19% of those sequences were non-productive. An earlier analysis of around 580 of the donors used high-throughput TCR beta sequencing to judge whether each TCR beta V gene segment behaved as functional or pseudogenic. The paper's findings and limits, for the study overall: In a later analysis, most CMV-associated TCR beta chains were found to appear HLA-restricted, with HLA associations seemingly driven largely by CMV exposure. The 87-base-pair reads could not distinguish some IMGT-functional V segments, including TRBV6-2 and TRBV6-3, so those segments were excluded. According to a later analysis, TCR association rates differed among HLA loci, with DRB1 alleles showing the most associated TCRs and HLA-C alleles showing the fewest. In an earlier analysis of about 550 of the donors, most TCR beta V segments were observed in productive rearrangements about 90% or about 30% of the time, broadly matching IMGT annotations. Linkage disequilibrium might explain the correlated functional status among segregating V segments, but an unknown experimental factor could not be excluded. For the cohort, immune exposure information was limited to CMV serostatus. A later genetic analysis reported fewer N-insertions in productive TCRs among donors in an Asian-associated ancestry cluster than the roughly 650-donor mean. The study listed over 150 TCR beta chains as associated with cytomegalovirus. Several of the top co-occurrence clusters appeared to be linked to parvovirus B19, influenza, CMV and Epstein-Barr virus, according to a later analysis. This cohort had only TCR beta chains sequenced, and the lack of alpha or paired-chain data limited which features could be detected. Specific HLA alleles were associated with 15,000 to 20,000 TCR beta sequences at a false discovery rate of 0.05 in a later analysis. Roughly uniform sequencing depth across donors was assumed in presence/absence analyses, although this assumption may not hold. A cluster of highly shared sequence variants was judged likely to be a technical artifact of the sequencing pipeline. Assigning TCR associations to individual alleles was difficult when HLA alleles, especially DR and DQ, strongly co-occurred. Most TCR sequences were seen in very few donors, while some public TCRs were found in many individuals. Because HLA typing was missing for some donors at each locus, association tests included only the typed subset. The classifier was reported to diagnose cytomegalovirus status with high specificity and sensitivity in both the original cohort and the validation cohort. It was suggested by the authors that the approach could potentially be generalized to other disease states and immunological phenotypes. A further reported finding was that TCR beta sequences accurately predicted the HLA-A and HLA-B alleles for most subjects in the first cohort. A later genetic analysis associated a missense DCLRE1C variant with V-gene and J-gene trimming of TCR beta chains, and an independent cohort replicated the association. In vitro tests confirmed that a few of the cytomegalovirus-associated TCR beta chains recognize cytomegalovirus antigens. In a later analysis, HLA-associated TCR beta chains were found to be more clonally expanded and to have lower generation probabilities than equally common non-associated chains. Around 16 rarely observed V segments, including chromosome 9 orphons, were excluded from the earlier analysis of almost 600 of the donors because counts were too low.

In total, over 600 healthy bone marrow donors made up the cohort. At the time of sampling, all cohort members were nominally healthy, though unrecorded immune exposures were likely present. The donor tested CMV seronegative, placing the donor among the 350 or so seronegative members of the cohort. A peripheral blood sample was collected from each donor, and TCR beta sequencing was performed on peripheral blood mononuclear cells. Genomic DNA extraction from the blood cell samples was performed with the Qiagen DNeasy Blood Extraction Kit. A word on this clone: Its cognate antigen has yet to be identified. No per-base quality is available; no much larger clone lies one base away.

Library generation was performed with the immunoSEQ multiplex PCR assay. A mixture of 60 forward primers for TCR Vbeta segments and 13 reverse primers for TCR Jbeta segments was used in the multiplex PCR. A multiplex PCR assay on genomic DNA amplified the CDR3 region of rearranged TCR beta genes. Amplified TCR beta libraries were sequenced as 87-base-pair reads on the Illumina HiSeq System. As for how the authors treated the data: Across the 670 or so repertoires, a later analysis counted tens of millions of unique TCR beta chains, roughly 11 million of which were shared by at least two donors. Raw reads were error-corrected and collapsed into unique sequences by a nearest-neighbor algorithm in which closely related sequences were merged to remove PCR and sequencing errors. Alignment of CDR3 sequences to IMGT reference sequences was used to assign V, D and J gene segments. For a sequence to be retained, at least a six-nucleotide match to both a V gene segment and a J gene segment was required. Rearrangements were called productive when the CDR3 lacked stop codons and stayed in frame with V and J; all others were non-productive. CDR3 was defined according to IMGT convention as the region running from the second conserved V-encoded cysteine to the conserved J-encoded phenylalanine. The earlier analysis of about 620 of the donors excluded sequences that lacked an unambiguous match to a single V gene segment. An earlier analysis of 587 of the donors classified V segments as functional when productive rearrangements were above 56.7% and as segregating when the standard deviation between donors was above 5%. To diagnose cytomegalovirus status from the catalog of TCR beta chain sequences, a statistical classification framework was built. In a later analysis, V and J genes were assigned by comparing TCR nucleotide sequences against IMGT/GENE-DB human TR gene sequences. In a later analysis, CDR3 sequences and most-parsimonious VDJ recombination scenarios were assigned using the TCRdist pipeline. A later analysis defined each TCR beta chain by its CDR3 amino acid sequence plus V-gene family, and excluded reads lacking a unique V-gene family. To address suspected cross-contamination and a sequencing artifact, a later analysis removed 592 highly shared, low-generation-probability nucleotide sequences. A later analysis calculated a clonal expansion index for each public chain from normalized within-repertoire ranks of inferred template counts. A later analysis computed generation probabilities with a VDJ recombination model fitted to out-of-frame rearrangements, and checked the results against IGoR. A later analysis scored TCR-TCR, TCR-HLA and TCR-CMV co-occurrence with hypergeometric tests, applying a repertoire-size bias correction to TCR pairs. A later analysis estimated false discovery rates by permuting HLA or CMV assignments 20 times. A later analysis grouped co-occurring TCRs with DBSCAN, adding TCRdist sequence similarity when clustering within HLA-allele-positive subsets. Repertoires with fewer than 30,000 or more than 120,000 public chains were left out of co-occurrence clustering, as were four to six repertoires with anomalous nucleotide sharing. In its TCRdb copy, this immuneACCESS table keeps in-frame sequences only and misses some clones. Where compared with another copy, unresolved V genes explain less than half of these, and the others have no known cause. From that table come the V and J calls and clone size; the DNA was used to work out D and trimming. Within this sample are 200,000 or so clones, with 60% to 80% of them counted one time only. The ten largest clones represent 2.5% to 3.5% of the sample.

V is shortened by 0 bases, J by 1 base, and the region joining them spans 7 bases. The CDR3, cysteine through phenylalanine, is 15 amino acids long. Only the CDR3 DNA is retained, 45 bases long and in frame from the first base. Taken from the germline V gene, the CDR1 and CDR2 loops are SGHRS and YFSETQ. Here the chain combines TRBV5-1 and TRBJ1-4; the D gene cannot be named for sure. The sequenced sample was PBMCs. This sequence originates from a woman in her 30s in good health and CMV-seronegative. CDR3 sequence: CASSLDPGTNEKLFF. At the DNA level, the sequence is TGCGCCAGCAGCTTGGATCCGGGAACTAATGAAAAACTGTTTTTT.